The 12 T cell receptor beta chains presented below share a single source sample, sequenced in a study of vaccination and CD4 T cells after COVID-19. Researchers used the Oncomine TCR Beta short-read assay to sequence DNA from cultured CD4+ T cells. Genomic DNA from cultured CD4+ T cells was extracted. Each CDR3 protein gets one entry after TCRdb re-called the PCR reads with MiXCR. The sample yields 10,000 or so distinct CDR3 sequences, approximately 31% seen once. Treatment denoted: approximately 10-day PBMC culture with coronavirus spike peptide pools or control peptides (ViraFEST assay). Those CD4+ T cells from the unexposed donor predate the COVID-19 pandemic (2011-2018). Antigens of these TCRs are unknown. The sample was CD4+ T cells from blood, cultured in vitro. These receptors came from a human donor in good health.

The chain joins TRBV24-1 to TRBJ2-5, with D possibly matching TRBD2 (6 bases). Germline CDR1 is KGHDR and CDR2 is SFDVKD. V lost 4 bases to trimming and J lost 2 bases, with 16 bases between them. CDR3 size: 16 residues. Here the CDR3 reads CATSETTREPQETQYF. CDR3 DNA: TGTGCCACCAGTGAGACCACCCGGGAGCCGCAAGAGACCCAGTACTTC.

A few counts support this clonotype. The CDR3 spells CASGGGSYEQYF. Here the CDR3 DNA reads TGTGCCAGCGGAGGGGGCTCCTACGAGCAGTACTTC. V usage is TRBV27 and J usage is TRBJ2-7; D is possibly TRBD1 or TRBD2 (6 bases each). V lost 8 bases, J lost 0 bases, and 8 bases lay in between. The germline V gene has CDR1 MNHEY and CDR2 SMNVEV (reference sequence). This CDR3 contains 12 residues.

The CDR3 is CASRALSKSRPKFYEQYF. The CDR3 coding sequence is TGTGCCAGCAGGGCCCTTAGCAAGTCCCGTCCGAAATTCTACGAGCAGTACTTC. The rearrangement joins TRBV11-2 to TRBJ2-7; D not certain. The CDR3 sequence is 18 residues long. Trimming stripped 6 bases from V and 3 bases from J, with 27 bases between. Germline lookup yields CDR1 SGHAT and CDR2 FQNNGV.

J is TRBJ2-7 and V is TRBV18; D may match TRBD1 or TRBD2 (5 bases each). Germline lookup yields CDR1 KGHSH and CDR2 LQKENI. The V gene lost 3 bases and the J gene lost 1 base, with 13 bases spanning the gap. The CDR3 runs to 15 residues. The CDR3 reads CASSPPDGGSYEQYF. The DNA of the CDR3 is TGTGCCAGCTCACCTCCGGATGGGGGATCCTACGAGCAGTACTTC.

The V and J genes are TRBV4-3 and TRBJ1-1; TRBD1 is a possible D gene (5 bases). Germline V gene data show CDR1 as LGHNA and CDR2 as YSLEER. Trimming stripped 0 bases from V and 3 bases from J, with 11 bases between. This CDR3 has 15 amino acids. The CDR3 region is CASSQDQGGDTEAFF. The CDR3 DNA reads as TGCGCCAGCAGCCAAGACCAGGGAGGTGACACTGAAGCTTTCTTT.

This clonotype was seen only a few times. J is TRBJ2-5 and V is TRBV20-1; 9 positions match TRBD2. Germline V gene sequence: CDR1 DFQATT, CDR2 SNEGSKA (reference sequence). The CDR3 covers 13 residues. Unmatched junction bases numbered 5, after V lost 7 bases and J lost 2 bases. The CDR3 nucleotides read TGCAGTGTCCAGACTAGCGGTCAAGAGACCCAGTACTTC. Its protein product is CSVQTSGQETQYF.

This clonotype was counted a few times. The chain recombines TRBV7-2 with TRBJ2-7; D perhaps matches TRBD1 (6 bases). The CDR3 length is 13 residues. Germline V gives CDR1 SGHTA, CDR2 FQGNSA. The V end lost 1 base, the J end lost 7 bases, and 11 bases lay between the germline ends. In DNA form, the CDR3 reads TGTGCCAGCAGCTTAGTTGCAGACAGGGAGCAGTACTTC. Translated, it gives CASSLVADREQYF.

V and J are TRBV6-1 and TRBJ1-2, with 7 bases matching TRBD1. There are 13 residues in the CDR3. J gave up 2 bases and V 6 bases, and 3 bases lay outside the gene matches. Germline loops: CDR1 MNHNS, CDR2 SASEGT. CDR3 in DNA: TGTGCCAGCAGCCCGGGACAGAACTATGGCTACACCTTC. As protein: CASSPGQNYGYTF.

CDR3 loop: CATSDPQGAYEQYF. CDR3 DNA: TGTGCCACCAGTGATCCGCAGGGAGCCTACGAGCAGTACTTC. V and J are TRBV24-1 and TRBJ2-7, with D perhaps given as TRBD1 or TRBD2 (5 bases each). Germline values: CDR1 KGHDR, CDR2 SFDVKD. Trimming stripped 3 bases from V and 2 bases from J, with 10 bases between. The CDR3 extends over 14 amino acids.

The J gene is TRBJ2-7, the V gene TRBV5-1; the match to TRBD1 covers 9 bases. CDR1 and CDR2 (germline): SGHRS, YFSETQ. The CDR3 contains 15 residues. Trimming removed 2 bases from V and 4 bases from J; junction bases left unmatched: 7. The CDR3 loop is CASSFGGQGTYEQYF. CDR3 bases: TGCGCCAGCAGCTTCGGGGGACAGGGAACATACGAGCAGTACTTC.

This chain uses TRBV27 with TRBJ2-7; D remains ambiguous. Trimming took 5 bases from V and 1 from J, leaving 15 bases between them. This CDR3 has 15 residues. Per the germline V gene, CDR1 is MNHEY and CDR2 is SMNVEV (reference sequence). The DNA of the CDR3 is TGTGCCAGCAGTCCTTACCCGTCCCCATCCTACGAGCAGTACTTC. This translates into CASSPYPSPSYEQYF.

This rearrangement joins TRBV6-2 or TRBV6-3 to TRBJ2-3; 10 bases align to TRBD2. The CDR3 has 18 amino acids. V lost 2 bases and J lost 1; bases outside the gene matches: 9. Germline values: CDR1 MNHEY, CDR2 SVGEGT. CDR3 amino acids: CASSYGLADLGGTDTQYF. CDR3 nucleotides: TGTGCCAGCAGTTACGGACTAGCGGATCTTGGGGGCACAGATACGCAGTATTTT.